This TCR beta chain was found in a study of shared clonotypes between healthy human individuals. Details on this clone: Its ends do not fully match the called genes, so a read error is possible.

It was 150 to 250 ng DNA, around 32,000 T cell genomes, that sorted-subset replicate PCRs used. This table comes from immunoSEQ multiplex PCR, and its TCRdb copy is limited to in-frame clones, with some not included. The sample contains about 680,000 clones, roughly 94% of which appear only once. Naive CD8 cells comprised CD45RO-negative, CCR7-positively selected cells, excluding terminally differentiated effector memory CD45RA+ cells. The germline CDR1 and CDR2 sequences are SGHRS and YFSETQ. CDR3 length equals 13 residues. This TCR was sampled from a man aged 25 to 45 in good health. The sequenced sample was naive CD8+ T cells sorted from blood. V gene TRBV5-1 combines with J gene TRBJ2-7; a weak D match, TRBD1 (5 bases). The CDR3 DNA follows: TGCGCCACCAGCCCAGGGCCAAACTACGAGCAGTACTTC. It specifies CATSPGPNYEQYF.